A few counts support the clone carrying this TCR beta chain. This record belongs to a study of blood T cell repertoires in COVID-19. Study details: Italy, Spain and the United States were the sources of the convalescent and acute COVID-19 samples.

CDR1 and CDR2 from the germline V gene are SEHNR and FQNEAQ (reference sequence). Trimming removed 4 bases from V and 1 base from J, with 10 bases in between. The CDR3 spans 14 residues. Under the authors' procedure: Nucleated cell number was recorded as an estimate derived from reference gene primer amplification. TCRdb's copy holds only in-frame clones and misses some; the assay was immunoSEQ multiplex PCR. Clonal size and the V and J genes are those of that table, whereas D and trimming came from the DNA. The data show around 200,000 clones, more than 80% seen once. This study enrolled people aged about 18 to 100 from about two dozen US geographic areas. Among Cohort 3 donors, those recovered had two negative PCRs, clearance, or symptom resolution.

The chain is built from TRBV7-9 and TRBJ2-5, with D perhaps TRBD1 (6 bases). The sequence derives from a man between 35 and 55 years old who had recovered from COVID-19. The sample was PBMCs or T cells enriched from blood (not recorded which). The CDR3 nucleotides read TGTGCCAGCAGCTCAGGGGTACTCCAAGAGACCCAGTACTTC. Translated, it gives CASSSGVLQETQYF.